This is a list of T cell receptor beta chains from one sample in a study of graft-versus-host responses after intestinal transplantation. Sequenced by immunoSEQ multiplex PCR; TCRdb stores in-frame clones only, minus some. The data contain roughly 28,000 clones, roughly nine tenths of them singletons. Specimen: PBMCs, collected about 460 days after intestinal transplantation. Receptors were obtained from a human patient who received an intestinal transplant, so some T cells may come from the graft donor. The CDR3 runs from the conserved cysteine through the conserved F or W. A D gene is named only where the DNA matches it firmly. A row's size may be missing; if present it is once, few, many or a size class.

abundance,v_gene,d_gene,j_gene,CDR3aa,CDR3nt
.,TRBV7-8,.,TRBJ1-5,CASTPGAGTGNFVQPQHF,TGTGCCAGCACCCCGGGGGCAGGGACGGGGAATTTCGTTCAGCCCCAGCATTTT
.,TRBV25-1,.,TRBJ1-4,CASSDRLGTHNEKLFF,TGTGCCAGCAGCGATCGACTAGGTACCCACAATGAAAAACTGTTTTTT
.,TRBV2,.,TRBJ2-3,CASSVFSTAKYTDTQYF,TGTGCCAGCAGTGTATTCTCAACAGCAAAATACACAGATACGCAGTATTTT
.,TRBV14,.,TRBJ1-2,CASSQDVRIDGYTF,TGTGCCAGCAGCCAAGATGTAAGGATCGATGGCTACACCTTC
.,TRBV10-3,.,TRBJ2-5,CAIRAQETQYF,TGTGCCATCAGGGCTCAAGAGACCCAGTACTTC
.,TRBV19,.,TRBJ1-2,CASSTSEQRFTNYGYTF,TGTGCCAGTAGTACCTCCGAACAGCGCTTTACTAACTATGGCTACACCTTC
.,TRBV6-1,.,TRBJ1-5,CASSDHRGGDQPQHF,TGTGCCAGCAGTGACCATAGGGGGGGCGATCAGCCCCAGCATTTT
.,TRBV19,.,TRBJ1-2,CASGPAANYGYTF,TGTGCCAGTGGACCGGCAGCCAACTATGGCTACACCTTC
.,TRBV7-9,.,TRBJ2-5,CASSALTGQETQYF,TGTGCCAGCAGCGCACTGACAGGCCAAGAGACCCAGTACTTC
.,TRBV27,TRBD2,TRBJ2-1,CASSLAAGVSGEQFF,TGTGCCAGCAGTTTGGCAGCGGGAGTTAGTGGTGAGCAGTTCTTC
few,TRBV14,.,TRBJ2-3,CASSQGGRGSTDTQYF,TGTGCCAGCAGCCAAGGGGGTCGGGGAAGCACAGATACGCAGTATTTT
.,TRBV28,.,TRBJ1-2,CASSGYGYTF,TGTGCCAGCAGCGGCTATGGCTACACCTTC
.,TRBV19,TRBD1,TRBJ1-5,CASRYQGQGRAQPQHF,TGTGCCAGCCGCTACCAGGGACAGGGACGGGCTCAGCCCCAGCATTTT
.,TRBV6-5,.,TRBJ1-5,CASTGGRNQPQHF,TGTGCCAGCACGGGAGGACGCAATCAGCCCCAGCATTTT
.,TRBV4-1,TRBD2,TRBJ2-3,CASSPEGRGGRDTQYF,TGCGCCAGCAGCCCGGAGGGGCGGGGGGGCCGGGATACGCAGTATTTT
.,TRBV28,.,TRBJ1-5,CASTYDWGYNQPQHF,TGTGCCAGCACCTACGACTGGGGGTACAATCAGCCCCAGCATTTT
.,TRBV6-6,.,TRBJ2-7,CASRSTGWEQYF,TGTGCCAGCAGAAGCACGGGTTGGGAGCAGTACTTC
.,TRBV5-1,TRBD2,TRBJ2-7,CASSLGLAGGYYEQYF,TGCGCCAGCAGCTTGGGACTAGCGGGAGGGTACTACGAGCAGTACTTC
.,TRBV29-1,TRBD1,TRBJ1-2,CSGGQGDSYTF,TGCAGCGGTGGACAGGGGGATAGCTACACCTTC
.,TRBV7-6,.,TRBJ1-1,CASSLASFLSGGWSTEAFF,TGTGCCAGCAGCTTAGCTTCGTTTCTCTCGGGGGGCTGGAGCACTGAAGCTTTCTTT
.,TRBV7-9,.,TRBJ1-1,CASSLGELREAFF,TGTGCCAGCAGCTTAGGGGAGCTGCGGGAAGCTTTCTTT
.,TRBV5-1,TRBD2,TRBJ2-1,CASSQGTSNEQFF,TGCGCCAGCAGCCAAGGGACTAGCAATGAGCAGTTCTTC
.,TRBV5-8,TRBD2,TRBJ2-5,CASSLRLAGDPKETQYF,TGTGCCAGCAGCTTACGACTAGCGGGGGACCCAAAAGAGACCCAGTACTTC
.,TRBV5-1,TRBD2,TRBJ2-2,CASSLGLAGLTGELFF,TGCGCCAGCAGCTTGGGCCTAGCGGGACTCACCGGGGAGCTGTTTTTT
.,TRBV28,.,TRBJ1-2,CASSFSWGTGGYTF,TGTGCCAGCAGTTTTTCTTGGGGAACAGGCGGCTACACCTTC
.,TRBV4-1,TRBD1,TRBJ2-5,CASSQDREETQYF,TGCGCCAGCAGCCAGGACAGGGAAGAGACCCAGTACTTC
.,TRBV7-9,.,TRBJ1-2,CASSLVGDKGYGYTF,TGTGCCAGCAGCTTAGTCGGGGACAAGGGCTATGGCTACACCTTC
.,TRBV27,.,TRBJ1-4,CASSLFGPGREKLFF,TGTGCCAGCAGTTTATTTGGGCCAGGGCGAGAAAAACTGTTTTTT
.,TRBV5-4,TRBD2,TRBJ2-7,CASSYLAGEAYEQYF,TGTGCCAGCAGCTATCTAGCGGGGGAAGCCTACGAGCAGTACTTC
.,TRBV5-1,TRBD1,TRBJ1-2,CASSPDRGRLYTF,TGCGCCAGCAGCCCAGACAGGGGGAGATTATACACCTTC
.,TRBV5-1,.,TRBJ2-2,CASSLDRPNTGELFF,TGCGCCAGCAGCTTGGACCGACCGAACACCGGGGAGCTGTTTTTT
.,TRBV27,.,TRBJ1-5,CASKPRQDNQPQHF,TGTGCCAGCAAACCGAGACAGGACAATCAGCCCCAGCATTTT
.,TRBV7-8,.,TRBJ1-1,CASSLVGSEAFF,TGTGCCAGCAGCTTAGTCGGAAGTGAAGCTTTCTTT
.,TRBV4-1,TRBD2,TRBJ2-7,CASSQRDYTYEQYF,TGCGCCAGCAGCCAAAGGGACTATACCTACGAGCAGTACTTC